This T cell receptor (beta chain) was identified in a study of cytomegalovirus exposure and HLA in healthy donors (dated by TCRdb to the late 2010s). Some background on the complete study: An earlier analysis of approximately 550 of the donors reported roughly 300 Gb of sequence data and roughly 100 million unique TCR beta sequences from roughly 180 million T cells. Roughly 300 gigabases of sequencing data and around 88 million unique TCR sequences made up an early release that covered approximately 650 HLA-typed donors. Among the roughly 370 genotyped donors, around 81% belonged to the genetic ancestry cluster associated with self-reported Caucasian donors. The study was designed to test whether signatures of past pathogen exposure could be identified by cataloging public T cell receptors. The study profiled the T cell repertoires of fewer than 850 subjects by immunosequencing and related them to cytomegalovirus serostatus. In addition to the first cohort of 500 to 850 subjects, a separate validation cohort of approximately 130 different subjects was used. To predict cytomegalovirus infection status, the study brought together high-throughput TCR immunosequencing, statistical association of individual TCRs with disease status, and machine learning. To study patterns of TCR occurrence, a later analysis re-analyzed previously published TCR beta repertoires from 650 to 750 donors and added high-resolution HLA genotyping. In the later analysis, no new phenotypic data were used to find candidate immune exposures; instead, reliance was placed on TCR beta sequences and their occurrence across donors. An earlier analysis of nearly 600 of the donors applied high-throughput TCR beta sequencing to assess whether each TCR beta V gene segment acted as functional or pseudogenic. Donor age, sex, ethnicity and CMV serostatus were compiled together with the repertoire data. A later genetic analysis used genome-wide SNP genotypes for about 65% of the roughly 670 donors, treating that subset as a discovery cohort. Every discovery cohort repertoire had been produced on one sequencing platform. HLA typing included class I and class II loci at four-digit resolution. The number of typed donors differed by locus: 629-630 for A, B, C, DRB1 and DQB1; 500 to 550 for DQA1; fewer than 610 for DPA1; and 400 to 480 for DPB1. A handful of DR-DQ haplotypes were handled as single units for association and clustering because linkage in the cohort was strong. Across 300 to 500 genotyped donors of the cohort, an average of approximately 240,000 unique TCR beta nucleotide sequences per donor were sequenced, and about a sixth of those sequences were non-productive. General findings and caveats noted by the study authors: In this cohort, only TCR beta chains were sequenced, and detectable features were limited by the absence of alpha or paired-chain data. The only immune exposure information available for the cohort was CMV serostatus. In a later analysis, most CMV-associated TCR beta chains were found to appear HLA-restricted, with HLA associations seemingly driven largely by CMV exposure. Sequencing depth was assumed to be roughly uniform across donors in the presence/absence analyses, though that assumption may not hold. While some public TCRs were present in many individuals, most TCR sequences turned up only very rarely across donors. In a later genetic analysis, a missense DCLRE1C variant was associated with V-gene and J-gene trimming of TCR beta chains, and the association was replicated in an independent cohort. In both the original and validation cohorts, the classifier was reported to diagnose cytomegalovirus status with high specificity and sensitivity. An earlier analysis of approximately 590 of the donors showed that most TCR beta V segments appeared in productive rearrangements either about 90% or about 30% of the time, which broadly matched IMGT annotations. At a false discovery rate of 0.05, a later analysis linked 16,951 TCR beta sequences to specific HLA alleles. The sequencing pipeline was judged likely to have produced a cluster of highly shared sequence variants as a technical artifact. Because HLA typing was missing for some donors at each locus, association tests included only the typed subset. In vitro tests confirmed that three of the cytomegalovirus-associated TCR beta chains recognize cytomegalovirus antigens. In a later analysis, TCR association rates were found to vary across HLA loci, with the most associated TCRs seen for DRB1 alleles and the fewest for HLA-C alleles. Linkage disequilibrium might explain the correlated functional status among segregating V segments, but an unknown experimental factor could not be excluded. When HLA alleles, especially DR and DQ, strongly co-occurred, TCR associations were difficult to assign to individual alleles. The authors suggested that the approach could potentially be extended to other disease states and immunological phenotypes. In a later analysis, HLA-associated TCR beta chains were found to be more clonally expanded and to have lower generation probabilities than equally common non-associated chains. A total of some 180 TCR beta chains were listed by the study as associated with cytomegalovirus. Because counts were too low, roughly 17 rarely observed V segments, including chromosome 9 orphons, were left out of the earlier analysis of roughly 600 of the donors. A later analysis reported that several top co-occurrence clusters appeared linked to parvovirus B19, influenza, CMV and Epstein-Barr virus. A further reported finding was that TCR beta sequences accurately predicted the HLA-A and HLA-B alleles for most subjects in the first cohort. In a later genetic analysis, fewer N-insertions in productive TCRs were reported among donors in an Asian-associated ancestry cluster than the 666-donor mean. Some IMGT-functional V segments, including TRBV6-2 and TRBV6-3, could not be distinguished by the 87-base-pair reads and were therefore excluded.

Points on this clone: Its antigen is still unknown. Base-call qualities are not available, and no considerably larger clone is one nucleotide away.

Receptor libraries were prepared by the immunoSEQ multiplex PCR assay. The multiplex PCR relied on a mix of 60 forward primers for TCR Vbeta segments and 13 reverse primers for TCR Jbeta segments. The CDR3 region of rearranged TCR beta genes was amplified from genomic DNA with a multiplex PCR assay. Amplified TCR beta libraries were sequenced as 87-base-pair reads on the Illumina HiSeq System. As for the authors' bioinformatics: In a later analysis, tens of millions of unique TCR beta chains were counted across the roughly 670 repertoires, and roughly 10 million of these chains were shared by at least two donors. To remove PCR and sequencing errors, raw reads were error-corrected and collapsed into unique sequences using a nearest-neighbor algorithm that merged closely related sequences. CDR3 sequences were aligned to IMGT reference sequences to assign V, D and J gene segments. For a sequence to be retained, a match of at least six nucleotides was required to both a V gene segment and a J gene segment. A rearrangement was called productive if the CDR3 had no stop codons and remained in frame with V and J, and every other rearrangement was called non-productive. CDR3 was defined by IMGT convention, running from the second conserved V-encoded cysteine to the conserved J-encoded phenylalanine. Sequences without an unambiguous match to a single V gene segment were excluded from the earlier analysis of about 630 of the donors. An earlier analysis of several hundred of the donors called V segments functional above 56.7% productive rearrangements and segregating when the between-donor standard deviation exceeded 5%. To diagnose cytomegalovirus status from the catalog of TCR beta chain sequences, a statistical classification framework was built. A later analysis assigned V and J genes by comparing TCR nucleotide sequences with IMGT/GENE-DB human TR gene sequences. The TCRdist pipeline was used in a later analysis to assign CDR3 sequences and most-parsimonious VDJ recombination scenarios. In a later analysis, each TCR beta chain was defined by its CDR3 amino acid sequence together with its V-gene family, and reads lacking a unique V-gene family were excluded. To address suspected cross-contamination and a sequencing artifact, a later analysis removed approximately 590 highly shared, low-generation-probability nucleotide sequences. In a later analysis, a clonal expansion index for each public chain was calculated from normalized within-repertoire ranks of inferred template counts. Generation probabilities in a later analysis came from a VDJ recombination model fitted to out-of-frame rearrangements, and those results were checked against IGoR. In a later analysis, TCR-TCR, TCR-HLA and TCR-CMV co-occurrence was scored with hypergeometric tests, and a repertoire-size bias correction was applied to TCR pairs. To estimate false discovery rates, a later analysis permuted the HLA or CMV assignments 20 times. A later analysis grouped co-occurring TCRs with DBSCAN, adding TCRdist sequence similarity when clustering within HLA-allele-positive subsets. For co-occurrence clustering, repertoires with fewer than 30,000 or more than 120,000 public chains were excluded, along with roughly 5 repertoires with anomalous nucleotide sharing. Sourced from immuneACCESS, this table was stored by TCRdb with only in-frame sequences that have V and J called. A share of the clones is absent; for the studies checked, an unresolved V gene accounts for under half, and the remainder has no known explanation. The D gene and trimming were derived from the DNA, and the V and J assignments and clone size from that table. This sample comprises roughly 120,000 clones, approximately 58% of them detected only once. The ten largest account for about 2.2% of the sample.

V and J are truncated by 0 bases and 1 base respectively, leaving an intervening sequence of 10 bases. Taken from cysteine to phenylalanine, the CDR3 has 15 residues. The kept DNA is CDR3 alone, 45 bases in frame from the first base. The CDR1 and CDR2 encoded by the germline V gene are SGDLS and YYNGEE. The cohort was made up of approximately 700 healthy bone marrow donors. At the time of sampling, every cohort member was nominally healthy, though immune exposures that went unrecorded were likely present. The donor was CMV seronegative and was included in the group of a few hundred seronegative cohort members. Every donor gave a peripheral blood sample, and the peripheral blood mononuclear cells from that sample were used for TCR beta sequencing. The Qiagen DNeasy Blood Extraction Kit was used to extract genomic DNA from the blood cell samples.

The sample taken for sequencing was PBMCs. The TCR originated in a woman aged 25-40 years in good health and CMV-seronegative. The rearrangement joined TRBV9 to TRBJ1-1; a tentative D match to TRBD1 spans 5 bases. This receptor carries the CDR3 CASSVAPTGNTEAFF. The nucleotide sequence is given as TGTGCCAGCAGCGTAGCCCCCACAGGGAACACTGAAGCTTTCTTT.